The sequence of this T cell receptor (beta chain) was determined in a study of radiotherapy plus CTLA-4 blockade in lung cancer. Study-wide results and caveats: The best prediction of response reportedly came from early blood T cell clone dynamics, with interferon-beta.

Participants had chemo-refractory metastatic non-small-cell lung cancer and were treated with focal radiation plus ipilimumab CTLA-4 blockade. This CDR3 comprises 14 residues. V dropped 5 bases and J dropped 10; count of bases not matched to a gene: 9. Per the germline V gene, CDR1 is SGHTA and CDR2 is FQGNSA. Here immunoSEQ multiplex PCR was the method, and the copy in TCRdb shows in-frame clones only, minus some. The sample consists of approximately 77,000 clones, around 79% of them appearing once. Details on this clone: Its antigen is still unknown.

Sequencing was performed on peripheral blood, taken from a patient treated with radiotherapy plus ipilimumab. This chain uses TRBV7-2 with TRBJ2-1; 9 bases fit TRBD2. The clonotype was recovered from a human donor with non-small cell lung cancer whose response to radiotherapy plus ipilimumab could not be evaluated. Some clones in this sample may be carry-over from other donors' samples. CDR3: CASSGRRTSEEQFF. The CDR3 DNA reads as TGTGCCAGCAGCGGCAGACGGACTAGCGAGGAGCAGTTCTTC.